Listed below are T cell receptor beta chains from one sample, sequenced in a study of blood T cell repertoires in COVID-19. TCRdb keeps only in-frame clones here, not all; method: immunoSEQ multiplex PCR. The sample shows about 270,000 clones, 90% of them seen only once. Sequencing input: PBMCs or T cells enriched from blood (not recorded which). All receptors come from a woman under 40 with acute COVID-19. The CDR3 runs from the conserved cysteine through the conserved F or W. The order of the fields is CDR3 protein, J gene, V gene.

CASSYSKLEQFF TRBJ2-1 TRBV6-2/TRBV6-3
CASSLEVEREIYEQYF TRBJ2-7 TRBV7-6
CASSQSRDRVREQYF TRBJ2-7 TRBV11-2
CASTTSGLAKNIQYF TRBJ2-4 TRBV28
CASSLDVSTEAFF TRBJ1-1 TRBV5-1
CASSPQGWYEQYF TRBJ2-7 TRBV12-3/TRBV12-4
CASSLSFSGNTIYF TRBJ1-3 TRBV5-6
CASSYNSTGGPQHF TRBJ1-5 TRBV6-9
CASSPIAASVANEQFF TRBJ2-1 TRBV19
CASRQGETGYTF TRBJ1-2 TRBV19
CASSLLAGPSYEQYF TRBJ2-7 TRBV7-3
CASSYDRGNQPQHF TRBJ1-5 TRBV6-5
CASSQRTSSYNEQFF TRBJ2-1 TRBV3-1/TRBV3-2
CASSESSGTGEETQYF TRBJ2-5 TRBV10-1
CASSTTYGYTF TRBJ1-2 TRBV28